The 9 T cell receptor beta chains presented below share a single source sample, sequenced in a study of cytomegalovirus exposure and HLA in healthy donors. 13 Jbeta primers and 60 Vbeta primers were used for the PCR. Measured with immunoSEQ multiplex PCR; TCRdb has only the in-frame clones, and not every one. This repertoire shows around 140,000 clones, roughly 70% found once; its top ten account for 4.2%. Sequenced material: PBMCs. The receptors shown here come from a man in his forties or fifties in good health and CMV-seropositive.

As regards this clone: In the same sample, other DNA sequences code for this CDR3. This sequence joins TRBV5-1 and TRBJ1-1; 8 nucleotides match TRBD1. Germline V CDR1 and CDR2: SGHRS, YFSETQ. This CDR3 is built from 14 residues. V was clipped by 6 bases and J by 5 bases; unmatched bases: 9. CDR3 sequence (DNA): TGCGCCAGCACCCTCATGGACAGGGCAACTGAAGCTTTCTTT. Translated: CASTLMDRATEAFF.

The rearrangement links TRBV11-3 to TRBJ2-7; 7 bases map to TRBD1. The CDR3 has 15 amino acids. The junction had 9 bases not matched to a gene; V was cut back by 1 base and J by 6 bases. CDR1 SGHNT and CDR2 YENEEA come from the germline V gene. The CDR3, as DNA: TGTGCCAGCAGCTTAGGAAAAGGGGGCCCATTCGAGCAGTACTTC. Translating gives CASSLGKGGPFEQYF.

The chain links TRBV7-9 to TRBJ1-1; 12 bases fit TRBD1. Germline V lookup: CDR1 SEHNR, CDR2 FQNEAQ (reference sequence). Trimming at V came to 5 bases and at J to 6 bases, leaving 10 bases not matched to a gene. CDR3 length: 16 amino acids. CDR3: CASSPGDRGPWPEAFF. The CDR3 DNA reads TGTGCCAGCAGCCCTGGGGACAGGGGGCCTTGGCCTGAAGCTTTCTTT.

Only a few counts were recorded for this clone. The V call is TRBV7-9, the J call TRBJ2-7, with D possibly being TRBD2 (5 bases). Germline assignment: CDR1 SEHNR and CDR2 FQNEAQ (reference sequence). V lost 5 bases and J lost 5, with 13 bases in between. The CDR3 covers 13 residues. The CDR3 region is CASSATRPNEQYF. The CDR3, as DNA: TGTGCCAGCAGCGCCACTAGGCCAAACGAGCAGTACTTC.

This chain joins TRBV5-5 and TRBJ2-7; 7 positions match TRBD2. The junction had 8 bases not matched to a gene; V was cut back by 0 bases and J by 5 bases. CDR1 is SGHKS, CDR2 YYEKEE, per germline (reference sequence). This CDR3 is 15 amino acids long. Written as DNA, the CDR3 is TGTGCCAGCAGCTTGGGTGGCGGGAGTATCGACGAGCAGTACTTC. Amino acid sequence: CASSLGGGSIDEQYF.

V is TRBV14 and J is TRBJ1-1; D gene unclear. CDR1 is SGHDN, CDR2 FVKESK, per germline. The CDR3 is 14 amino acids. The V gene lost 4 bases and the J gene lost 8 bases, with 17 bases spanning the gap. The CDR3 DNA reads TGTGCCAGCAGCCCTCAACTGGGCAGAACAGAAGCTTTCTTT. This codes for CASSPQLGRTEAFF.

In its sample, this clone was seen a few times. The CDR3 loop reads CSVKTGGTEAFF. The CDR3 coding sequence is TGCAGCGTAAAGACAGGGGGCACTGAAGCTTTCTTT. This chain joins TRBV29-1 and TRBJ1-1; TRBD1 matches at 9 bases. The V and J ends lost 6 bases and 4 bases, in that order; junction bases with no gene match: 3. In germline, CDR1 is SQVTM, CDR2 ANQGSEA. This CDR3 contains 12 residues.

CDR3 nucleotides: TGCGCCAGCAGCCAAGATAGTCTAGCGGGAGGACTAGGGGGGCAGTATTTT. This translates into CASSQDSLAGGLGGQYF. V is TRBV4-1 and J is TRBJ2-3, with 11 bases matching TRBD2. This CDR3 is 17 amino acids long. Looked up from germline, CDR1 is MGHRA and CDR2 is YSYEKL. J lost 11 bases, V lost 0 bases, and 13 bases had no gene match.

The rearrangement links TRBV6-1 to TRBJ2-3; 10 bases are a match to TRBD2. Germline CDR1 and CDR2: MNHNS and SASEGT. This CDR3 has 16 residues. V dropped 2 bases and J dropped 1; count of bases not matched to a gene: 3. CDR3 DNA: TGTGCCAGCAGTGAATTAACTAGCGGGGGCACAGATACGCAGTATTTT. It is translated as CASSELTSGGTDTQYF.